The clone carrying this T cell receptor (beta chain) was counted ten times or more. Antigen unknown. This sample is part of a study of CD8 T cells in ankylosing spondylitis. Study-wide results and limits: Reportedly, disease-linked clones are significantly enriched in ankylosing spondylitis patients' matched synovial fluid.

The V gene lost 6 bases and the J gene lost 10 bases, with 13 bases spanning the gap. Germline lookup yields CDR1 SGHAT and CDR2 FQNNGV. CDR3 length: 12 amino acids. Quantitative 5'-RACE with molecular barcodes produced the TCR beta libraries. A single record per CDR3 protein comes from TCRdb applying MiXCR to the 5' RACE reads. The sample records some 220,000 distinct CDR3 sequences, 10% to 13% being singletons. Sequencing was performed on blood, either unsorted or a sorted T cell fraction (not recorded which). This chain links TRBV11-2 with TRBJ2-1, with D unresolved. The clonotype originates from a male donor with ankylosing spondylitis or in good health (not recorded which). CDR3 coding DNA: TGTGCCAGCAGTCCACAGTTGAGGGAGCAGTTCTTC. Translated, it gives CASSPQLREQFF.